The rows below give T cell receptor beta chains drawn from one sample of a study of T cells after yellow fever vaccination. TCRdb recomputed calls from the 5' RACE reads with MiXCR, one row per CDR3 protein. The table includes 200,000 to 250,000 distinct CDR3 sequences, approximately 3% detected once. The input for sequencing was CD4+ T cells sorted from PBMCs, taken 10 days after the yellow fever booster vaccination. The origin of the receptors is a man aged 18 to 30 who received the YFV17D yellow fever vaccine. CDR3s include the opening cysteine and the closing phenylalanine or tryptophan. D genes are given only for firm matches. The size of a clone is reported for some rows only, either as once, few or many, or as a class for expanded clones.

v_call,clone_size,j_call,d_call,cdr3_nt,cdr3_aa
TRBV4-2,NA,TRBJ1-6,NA,TGTGCCAGCAGCCAAGAGATAGAGGGAAATTCACCCCTCCACTTT,CASSQEIEGNSPLHF
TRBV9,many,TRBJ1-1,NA,TGTGCCAGCAGCCCTAGAGAACGTAGCACTGAAGCTTTCTTT,CASSPRERSTEAFF
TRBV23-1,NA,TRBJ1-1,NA,TGCGCCAGCAGTCAATCTGCCTCGGGGGGGGTGAACACTGAAGCTTTCTTT,CASSQSASGGVNTEAFF
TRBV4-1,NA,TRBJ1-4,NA,TGCGCCAGCAGCCCCCGTGAGGGCGCTGGTCGAAAACTGTTTTTT,CASSPREGAGRKLFF
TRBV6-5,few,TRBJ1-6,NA,TGTGCCAGCAGTTACTTGTTTGCAGAAAATTCACCCCTCCACTTT,CASSYLFAENSPLHF
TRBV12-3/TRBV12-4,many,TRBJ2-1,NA,TGTGCCAGCAGTTTCAGGACTGGCACCTACAATGAGCAGTTCTTC,CASSFRTGTYNEQFF
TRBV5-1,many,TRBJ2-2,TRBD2,TGCGCCAGCAGCTGGAGACCGGGACTAGGAGGGGAGCTGTTTTTT,CASSWRPGLGGELFF
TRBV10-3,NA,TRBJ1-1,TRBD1,TGTGCCATCAGTATCACAGGGGGCACTGAAGCTTTCTTT,CAISITGGTEAFF
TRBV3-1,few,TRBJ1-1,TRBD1,TGTGCCAGCAGCCGGCGAATGGGACAGGGGGCGGACACTGAAGCTTTCTTT,CASSRRMGQGADTEAFF
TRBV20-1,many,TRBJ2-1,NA,TGCAGTGCTAGAGACGGCCCGGAGAATGAGCAGTTCTTC,CSARDGPENEQFF
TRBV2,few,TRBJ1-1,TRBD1,TGTGCCAGCAGGGGAGACAGGGCCAGCACTGAAGCTTTCTTT,CASRGDRASTEAFF
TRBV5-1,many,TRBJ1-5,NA,TGCGCCAGCAGCTCAGGGACGGAACAGCCCCAGCATTTT,CASSSGTEQPQHF
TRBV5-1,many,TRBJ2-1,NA,TGCGCCAGCAGCTCCATCACGAGCTCCTACAATGAGCAGTTCTTC,CASSSITSSYNEQFF
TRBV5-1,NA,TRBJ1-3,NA,TGCGCCAGCAGCTTTCTAACAGGGTCCTTGAACACCATATATTTT,CASSFLTGSLNTIYF
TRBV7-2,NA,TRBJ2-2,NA,TGTGCCAGCAGCTGGGGGGGGCACACCGGGGAGCTGTTTTTT,CASSWGGHTGELFF
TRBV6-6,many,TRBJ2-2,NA,TGTGCCAGCTGCGAAGAGAACACCGGGGAGCTGTTTTTT,CASCEENTGELFF
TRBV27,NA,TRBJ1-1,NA,TGTGCCAGCAGTTTTCTCCCGAACCGGGCCAGGAATCGTCGCACTGAAGCTTTCTTT,CASSFLPNRARNRRTEAFF
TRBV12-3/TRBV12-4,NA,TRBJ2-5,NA,TGTGCCAGCAGTTTGATGGTCCCTAAGAGCGAGACCCAGTACTTC,CASSLMVPKSETQYF
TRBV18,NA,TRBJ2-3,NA,TGTGCCAGCTCACCCCTAGGACTGAAAGATACGCAGTATTTT,CASSPLGLKDTQYF
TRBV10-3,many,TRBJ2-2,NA,TGTGCCATCAGTGAGTTGCCGTCGAACACCGGGGAGCTGTTTTTT,CAISELPSNTGELFF
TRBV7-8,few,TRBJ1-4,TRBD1,TGTGCCAGCAGCCGACAGGGGGCGGGTGAAAAACTGTTTTTT,CASSRQGAGEKLFF
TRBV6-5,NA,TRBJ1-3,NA,TGTGCCAGCAGTTCTCCAGGGGGAAACACCATATATTTT,CASSSPGGNTIYF
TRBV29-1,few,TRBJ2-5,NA,TGCAGCGTCGGTTGGGGACAAGAAGAGACCCAGTACTTC,CSVGWGQEETQYF
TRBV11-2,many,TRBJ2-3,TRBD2,TGTGCCAGCAGCTCATGGACTAGGCCTGGCACAGATACGCAGTATTTT,CASSSWTRPGTDTQYF
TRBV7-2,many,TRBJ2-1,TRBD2,TGTGCCAGCCAGCGGGGGGGCCTCCAGGGGCAGTTCTTC,CASQRGGLQGQFF
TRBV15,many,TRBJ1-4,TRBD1,TGTGCCACCAGTATAGGACAGGGCCCTGAAAAACTGTTTTTT,CATSIGQGPEKLFF
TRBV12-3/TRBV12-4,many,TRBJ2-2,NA,TGTGCCAGCAGTTTAATTTGGGGAACCGGGCCTGGGGAGCTGTTTTTT,CASSLIWGTGPGELFF
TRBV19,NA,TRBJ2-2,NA,TGTGCCAGTAGTATCCAGGTAGCGAACACCGGGGAGCTGTTTTTT,CASSIQVANTGELFF
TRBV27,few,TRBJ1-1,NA,TGTGCCAGCAGTTCGTGGGGTACTGAAGCTTTCTTT,CASSSWGTEAFF
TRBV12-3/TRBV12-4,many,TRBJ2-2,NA,TGTGCCAGCAGATTAGCGGAGCGGAACACCGGGGAGCTGTTTTTT,CASRLAERNTGELFF
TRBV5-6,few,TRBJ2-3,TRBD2,TGTGCCAGCAGCTTGGGGCGGGGGGCTGTAGATACGCAGTATTTT,CASSLGRGAVDTQYF
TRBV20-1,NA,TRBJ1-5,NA,TGCAGTGCTAGTGGGGCAGGGATGTACAATCAGCCCCAGCATTTT,CSASGAGMYNQPQHF
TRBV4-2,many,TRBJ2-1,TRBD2,TGTGCCAGCAGCCAAGTGGGTAGCGGGGGGGCAGTTGAGCAGTTCTTC,CASSQVGSGGAVEQFF
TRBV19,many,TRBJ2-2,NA,TGTGCCAGTGCTAGCCCCAACACCGGGGAGCTGTTTTTT,CASASPNTGELFF
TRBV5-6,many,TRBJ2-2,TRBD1,TGTGCCAGCAGCTTGGTGGGACAGGGATACACCGGGGAGCTGTTTTTT,CASSLVGQGYTGELFF
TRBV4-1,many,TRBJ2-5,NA,TGCGCCAGCAGCCGAGTCTGGGGGGTTCGAGGGACCCAGTACTTC,CASSRVWGVRGTQYF
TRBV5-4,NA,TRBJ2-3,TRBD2,TGTGCCAGCAGCCACAGGGGACTAGCGGGGGCAGATACGCAGTATTTT,CASSHRGLAGADTQYF
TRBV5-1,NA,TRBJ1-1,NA,TGCGCCAGCAGCTTGGACTCGGACACTCCGGACTTT,CASSLDSDTPDF
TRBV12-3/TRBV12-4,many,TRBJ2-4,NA,TGTGCCAGCAGTTCGGACCCCCATGGGAACATTCAGTACTTC,CASSSDPHGNIQYF
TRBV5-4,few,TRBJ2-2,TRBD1,TGTGCCAGCAGCGCAATTGACAGGGGGAATCTTGGTGCCGGGGAGCTGTTTTTT,CASSAIDRGNLGAGELFF
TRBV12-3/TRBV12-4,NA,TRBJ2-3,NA,TGTGCCAGCAGTTTCATTTTATTATCCTCCGGCGCAGATACGCAGTATTTT,CASSFILLSSGADTQYF
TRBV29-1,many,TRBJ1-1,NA,TGCAGCGTTGAAGCGTCCCTCCCGAACACTGAAGCTTTCTTT,CSVEASLPNTEAFF
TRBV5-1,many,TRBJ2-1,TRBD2,TGCGCCAGCAGCTGGGGGTTAGCGGGGAGCTCCTACAATGAGCAGTTCTTC,CASSWGLAGSSYNEQFF
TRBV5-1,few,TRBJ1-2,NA,TGCGCCAGCAGCTTGCAAGGGGAGTTCGGCTACACCTTC,CASSLQGEFGYTF
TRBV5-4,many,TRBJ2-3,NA,TGTGCCAGCAGCATCGCAGATACGCAGTATTTT,CASSIADTQYF
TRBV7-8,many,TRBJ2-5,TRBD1,TGTGCCAGCAGCTCAGGGGGCAGGGAGACCCAGTACTTC,CASSSGGRETQYF
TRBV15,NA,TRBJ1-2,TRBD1,TGTGCCACCAGCAGGATCTACAGGGGAGAGTATGGCTACACCTTC,CATSRIYRGEYGYTF
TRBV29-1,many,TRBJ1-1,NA,TGCAGCGTTGATACACTTATGAACACTGAAGCTTTCTTT,CSVDTLMNTEAFF
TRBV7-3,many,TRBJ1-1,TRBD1,TGTGCCAGCAGGGGACAGGACTACACTGAAGCTTTCTTT,CASRGQDYTEAFF
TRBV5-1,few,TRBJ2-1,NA,TGCGCCAGCAGCACCGGCCCCATGGGCAATGAGCAGTTCTTC,CASSTGPMGNEQFF
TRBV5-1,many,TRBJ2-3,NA,TGCGCCAGCAGCTTGAATAGACCCCGCACAGATACGCAGTATTTT,CASSLNRPRTDTQYF
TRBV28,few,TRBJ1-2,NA,TGTGCCAGCAGTTTAGTGGGAGGCTACACCTTC,CASSLVGGYTF
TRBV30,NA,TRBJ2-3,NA,TGTGCCTGGAGTGTACGGGGACTCAATCGGGATACGCAGTATTTT,CAWSVRGLNRDTQYF
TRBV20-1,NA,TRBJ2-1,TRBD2,TGCAGTGCTAGAGACCCATGGGGGGGTGAGCAGTTCTTC,CSARDPWGGEQFF
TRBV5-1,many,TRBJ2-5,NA,TGCGCCAGCAGCTTGGCCACGGAGGGAGAGACCCAGTACTTC,CASSLATEGETQYF
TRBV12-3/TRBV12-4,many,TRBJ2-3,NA,TGTGCCAGCAGTCAGCAAGCCAGAGATACGCAGTATTTT,CASSQQARDTQYF
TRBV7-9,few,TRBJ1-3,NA,TGTGCCAGCAGCCGGACTGTGTCTGGAAACACCATATATTTT,CASSRTVSGNTIYF